This entry is about one T cell receptor beta chain. Its antigen remains unknown. The sample carries other DNA sequences with the same CDR3. V shed 1 base and J shed 0 bases, with 4 bases lying between them. Germline CDR1 and CDR2: LNHDA and SQIVND (reference sequence). This CDR3 spans 15 amino acids. Measured with immunoSEQ multiplex PCR; TCRdb has only the in-frame clones, and not every one. This sample has under 200,000 clones; approximately 92% occur once, and the top ten carry 1% to 1.5%. This entry belongs to a study of T cell responses to AZD1222 COVID-19 vaccine. Broader study findings: Baseline antibody screening turned up just 6 or 7 seropositive AZD1222 recipients.

The sequence derives from an adult in good health. Sequenced material: peripheral blood, taken on day 0 of AZD1222 vaccination. V and J are TRBV19 and TRBJ2-6, with D uncertain. The CDR3 DNA reads TGTGCCAGTAGTATAGGGCTCTCTGGGGCCAACGTCCTGACTTTC. This codes for CASSIGLSGANVLTF.